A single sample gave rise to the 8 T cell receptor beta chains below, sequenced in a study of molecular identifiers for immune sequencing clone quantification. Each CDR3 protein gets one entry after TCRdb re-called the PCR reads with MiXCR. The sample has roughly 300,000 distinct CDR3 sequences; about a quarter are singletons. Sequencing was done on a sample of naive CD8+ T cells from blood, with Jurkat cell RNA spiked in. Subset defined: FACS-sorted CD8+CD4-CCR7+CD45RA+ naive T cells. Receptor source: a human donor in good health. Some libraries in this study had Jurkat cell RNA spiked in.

CDR3 bases: TGTGCCAGCGCGGGGGACTACGAGCAGTACTTC. It is translated as CASAGDYEQYF. The chain employs TRBV27 and TRBJ2-7; 7 positions agree with TRBD2. Germline lookup yields CDR1 MNHEY and CDR2 SMNVEV (reference sequence). CDR3 length equals 11 residues. V was pared by 8 bases and J by 3 bases, with 1 base of the junction left unmatched.

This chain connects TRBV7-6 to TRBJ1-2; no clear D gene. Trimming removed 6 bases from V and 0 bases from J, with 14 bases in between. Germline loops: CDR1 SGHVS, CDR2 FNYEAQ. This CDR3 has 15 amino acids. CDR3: CASSYRAEANYGYTF. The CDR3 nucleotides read TGTGCCAGCAGTTACCGGGCCGAAGCTAACTATGGCTACACCTTC.

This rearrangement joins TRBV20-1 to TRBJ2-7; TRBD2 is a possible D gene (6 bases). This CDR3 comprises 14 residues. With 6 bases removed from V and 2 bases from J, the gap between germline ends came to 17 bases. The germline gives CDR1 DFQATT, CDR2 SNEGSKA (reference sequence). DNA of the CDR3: TGCAGTGCCCAAGGAGGGACGGGACCCTACGAGCAGTACTTC. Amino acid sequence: CSAQGGTGPYEQYF.

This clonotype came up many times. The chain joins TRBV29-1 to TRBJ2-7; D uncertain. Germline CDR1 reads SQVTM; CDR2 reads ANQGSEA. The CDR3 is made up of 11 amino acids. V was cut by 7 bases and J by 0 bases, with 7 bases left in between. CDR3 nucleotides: TGCAGCGCCTGGCTCTCCTACGAGCAGTACTTC. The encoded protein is CSAWLSYEQYF.

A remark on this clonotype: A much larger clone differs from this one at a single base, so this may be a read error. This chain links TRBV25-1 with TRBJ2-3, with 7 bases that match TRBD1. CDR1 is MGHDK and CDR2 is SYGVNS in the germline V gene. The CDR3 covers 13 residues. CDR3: CASQTGLADTQCF. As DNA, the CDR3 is TGTGCCAGCCAGACAGGGCTCGCAGATACGCAGTGTTTT.

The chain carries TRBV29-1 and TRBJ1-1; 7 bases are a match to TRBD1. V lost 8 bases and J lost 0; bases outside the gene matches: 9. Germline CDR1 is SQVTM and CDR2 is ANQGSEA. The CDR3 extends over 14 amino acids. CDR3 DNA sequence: TGCAGCTCAACGGGGGACAGCATGAACACTGAAGCTTTCTTT. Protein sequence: CSSTGDSMNTEAFF.

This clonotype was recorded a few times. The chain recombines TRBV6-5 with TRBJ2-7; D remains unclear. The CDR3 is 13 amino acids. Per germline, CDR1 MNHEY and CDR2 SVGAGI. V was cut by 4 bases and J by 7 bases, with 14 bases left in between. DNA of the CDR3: TGTGCCAGCAGTTGGAAGGCCCGCCGGGAGCAGTACTTC. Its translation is CASSWKARREQYF.

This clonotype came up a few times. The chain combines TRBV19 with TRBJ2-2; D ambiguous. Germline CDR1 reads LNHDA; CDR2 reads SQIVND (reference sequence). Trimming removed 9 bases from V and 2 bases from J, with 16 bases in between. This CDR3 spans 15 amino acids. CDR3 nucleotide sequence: TGTGCCAGCTCATCCACCGCCACAAACACCGGGGAGCTGTTTTTT. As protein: CASSSTATNTGELFF.